This TCR beta chain was retrieved from a study of neoadjuvant anti-PD-1 for oral cavity cancer. Turning to the study itself: Patients without progression got a fourth dose around day 43.

Profiled with immunoSEQ multiplex PCR; TCRdb holds only in-frame clones, not every one. This repertoire shows some 14,000 clones, approximately 77% found once; its top ten account for 2% to 3%. Time point specified: after neoadjuvant nivolumab, at surgical resection. These newly diagnosed stage II-IVA oral cavity squamous cell carcinoma patients had no prior systemic or radiation treatment. The CDR3 covers 14 residues. CDR1 and CDR2 from the germline V gene are SGHTA and FQGNSA. V shed 3 bases and J 2 bases; nucleotides not matched to a gene: 4. Study-wide findings and caveats: Only a few patients per response group were TCR-analyzed; validation needed.

With regard to this clone: Antigen unknown.

The chain joins TRBV7-2 to TRBJ2-7; 7 positions match TRBD2. The source is a person aged 35-80 years with oral cavity squamous cell carcinoma. The sequenced sample was PBMCs, obtained after nivolumab (anti-PD-1) treatment. CDR3 amino acids: CASSFAGAPYEQYF. The DNA for the CDR3 is TGTGCCAGCAGCTTCGCGGGAGCCCCCTACGAGCAGTACTTC.